These T cell receptor beta chains were read from a single sample in a study of T cell changes during pregnancy in multiple sclerosis. The method was immunoSEQ multiplex PCR; TCRdb's version includes in-frame clones alone and lacks a portion of them. Of 35,000 to 45,000 clones listed, around 90% are singletons. The specimen comprised peripheral blood, sampled in the third trimester of pregnancy. The receptors come from a female donor in good health, enrolled as a control in a pregnancy study. Both conserved end residues are part of each CDR3. D genes are given only for firm matches. Some rows have no size entry. The others give once, few or many, or a class for an expanded clone.

NA,TRBD1,TRBJ2-7,TRBV29-1,CSVSIQGGSYEQYF,TGCAGCGTTTCCATACAGGGGGGTTCCTACGAGCAGTACTTC
NA,TRBD2,TRBJ2-7,TRBV7-8,CASSLTGTSGAPYEQYF,TGTGCCAGCAGCCTAACCGGGACTAGCGGGGCCCCCTACGAGCAGTACTTC
few,TRBD1,TRBJ1-1,TRBV15,CATSRRQGANTEAFF,TGTGCCACCAGCAGAAGACAGGGGGCAAACACTGAAGCTTTCTTT
NA,NA,TRBJ1-2,TRBV14,CASSRARNGYTF,TGTGCCAGCAGCCGGGCGCGAAACGGCTACACCTTC
NA,NA,TRBJ1-6,TRBV13,CASSSATGGVGYNSPLHF,TGTGCCAGCAGCTCCGCGACGGGGGGGGTAGGGTATAATTCACCCCTCCACTTT
NA,TRBD1,TRBJ2-7,TRBV5-5,CASSPRDRGRYEQYF,TGTGCCAGCAGCCCGCGGGACAGGGGAAGATACGAGCAGTACTTC
NA,NA,TRBJ2-3,TRBV7-3,CASSDSGLTDTQYF,TGTGCCAGCAGCGACTCGGGACTGACAGATACGCAGTATTTT
NA,TRBD1,TRBJ1-2,TRBV5-1,CASSANRGMGYGYTF,TGCGCCAGCAGCGCAAACAGGGGAATGGGCTATGGCTACACCTTC
NA,NA,TRBJ1-2,TRBV4-3,CASSQDWSGYGYTF,TGCGCCAGCAGCCAAGATTGGTCAGGCTATGGCTACACCTTC
NA,TRBD1,TRBJ1-1,TRBV25-1,CASSETGVFTEAFF,TGTGCCAGCAGTGAGACAGGGGTTTTCACTGAAGCTTTCTTT
NA,TRBD2,TRBJ2-1,TRBV11-2,CASSPRGGKGNEQFF,TGTGCCAGCAGCCCCCGGGGAGGGAAGGGGAATGAGCAGTTCTTC
NA,NA,TRBJ2-5,TRBV5-4,CASSLETVIETQYF,TGTGCCAGCAGCTTGGAGACAGTGATAGAGACCCAGTACTTC
NA,NA,TRBJ2-1,TRBV4-1,CASSQVDLISYNEQFF,TGCGCCAGCAGCCAAGTGGACTTAATATCCTACAATGAGCAGTTCTTC
NA,TRBD1,TRBJ2-7,TRBV2,CASSEGTGIDEQYF,TGTGCCAGCAGTGAAGGGACAGGGATTGACGAGCAGTACTTC
NA,TRBD2,TRBJ2-5,TRBV13,CASSFSGETQYF,TGTGCCAGCAGCTTTAGCGGGGAGACCCAGTACTTC
once,NA,TRBJ1-2,TRBV27,CASSLSGLSSGYTF,TGTGCCAGCAGTTTAAGTGGACTCTCAAGTGGCTACACCTTC
NA,NA,TRBJ1-3,TRBV14,CASSQAGSGNTIYF,TGTGCCAGCAGCCAAGCGGGCTCTGGAAACACCATATATTTT
NA,TRBD1,TRBJ2-7,TRBV29-1,CSGAFGTGPVEQYF,TGCAGCGGGGCCTTCGGGACAGGCCCTGTCGAGCAGTACTTC
NA,TRBD1,TRBJ2-5,TRBV18,CASSSDRAVETQYF,TGTGCCAGCTCTTCAGACAGGGCGGTAGAGACCCAGTACTTC
NA,TRBD2,TRBJ2-2,TRBV7-3,CASSSRGLAGGGNTGELFF,TGTGCCAGCAGCTCACGGGGACTAGCGGGAGGTGGGAACACCGGGGAGCTGTTTTTT
NA,TRBD2,TRBJ2-7,TRBV5-6,CASSPGGSYEQYF,TGTGCCAGCAGCCCGGGAGGATCCTACGAGCAGTACTTC
NA,TRBD1,TRBJ2-5,TRBV5-6,CASSPPGQGRETQYF,TGTGCCAGCAGCCCGCCGGGACAGGGGCGAGAGACCCAGTACTTC
NA,NA,TRBJ1-1,TRBV11-2,CASSLDEGTEAFF,TGTGCCAGCAGCTTAGATGAGGGCACTGAAGCTTTCTTT
NA,NA,TRBJ2-7,TRBV7-2,CASSPPFSYEQYF,TGTGCCAGCAGCCCCCCCTTCTCCTACGAGCAGTACTTC
NA,NA,TRBJ2-2,TRBV5-1,CASSLVNSPSRELFF,TGCGCCAGCAGCTTGGTTAACAGCCCAAGCCGGGAGCTGTTTTTT
NA,TRBD1,TRBJ2-1,TRBV27,CAISRDRVLDEQFF,TGTGCCATCTCCCGGGACAGGGTTTTAGATGAGCAGTTCTTC
NA,NA,TRBJ2-7,TRBV4-1,CASSQAGAYEQYF,TGCGCCAGCAGCCAAGCGGGAGCCTACGAGCAGTACTTC
NA,NA,TRBJ1-1,TRBV10-3,CAISGTALNTEAFF,TGTGCCATCAGTGGTACAGCCCTGAACACTGAAGCTTTCTTT
once,TRBD2,TRBJ2-7,TRBV30,CAWSVRGLAAPYEQYF,TGTGCCTGGAGTGTAAGGGGACTAGCGGCCCCCTACGAGCAGTACTTC
NA,TRBD2,TRBJ2-3,TRBV27,CASSFLRASGWDTDTQYF,TGTGCCAGCAGTTTCCTTAGGGCTAGCGGCTGGGACACAGATACGCAGTATTTT
NA,NA,TRBJ2-7,TRBV21-1,CASSKEVGGGFDHEQYF,TGTGCCAGCAGCAAAGAGGTTGGAGGGGGCTTTGATCACGAGCAGTACTTC